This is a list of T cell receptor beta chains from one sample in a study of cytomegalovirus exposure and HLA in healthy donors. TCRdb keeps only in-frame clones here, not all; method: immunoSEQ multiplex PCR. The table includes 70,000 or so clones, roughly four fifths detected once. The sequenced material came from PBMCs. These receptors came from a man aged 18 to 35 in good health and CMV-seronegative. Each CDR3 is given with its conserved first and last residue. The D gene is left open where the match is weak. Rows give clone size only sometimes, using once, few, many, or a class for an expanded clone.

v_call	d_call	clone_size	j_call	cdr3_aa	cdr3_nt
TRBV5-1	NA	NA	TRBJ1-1	CASSLSPITSTEAFF	TGCGCCAGCAGCTTGTCTCCCATAACAAGCACTGAAGCTTTCTTT
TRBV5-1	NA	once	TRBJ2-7	CASSLVGFSYEQYF	TGCGCCAGCAGCTTGGTTGGCTTCTCCTACGAGCAGTACTTC
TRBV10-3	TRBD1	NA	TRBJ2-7	CATKGNRDRSYEQYF	TGTGCCACAAAGGGAAACCGGGACAGATCCTACGAGCAGTACTTC
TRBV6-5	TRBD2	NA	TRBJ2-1	CASRAGLAGGNEQFF	TGTGCCAGCAGGGCCGGACTAGCGGGGGGGAATGAGCAGTTCTTC
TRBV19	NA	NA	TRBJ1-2	CASSMVDFYGYTF	TGTGCCAGTAGTATGGTCGACTTTTATGGCTACACCTTC
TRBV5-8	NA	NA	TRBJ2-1	CASSRTLSYNEQFF	TGTGCCAGCAGCCGGACACTTTCCTACAATGAGCAGTTCTTC
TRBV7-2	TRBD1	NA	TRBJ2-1	CASSPDRGGYNEQFF	TGTGCCAGCAGCCCGGACAGGGGGGGCTACAATGAGCAGTTCTTC
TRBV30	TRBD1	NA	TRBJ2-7	CAWVGQGTSYEQYF	TGTGCCTGGGTGGGACAGGGGACTTCCTACGAGCAGTACTTC
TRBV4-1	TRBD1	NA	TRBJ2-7	CASSPRDSQSYEQYF	TGCGCCAGCAGCCCACGGGACAGCCAATCCTACGAGCAGTACTTC
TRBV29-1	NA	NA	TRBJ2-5	CSVGLIVQETQYF	TGCAGCGTTGGGTTGATAGTACAAGAGACCCAGTACTTC
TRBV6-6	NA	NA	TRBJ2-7	CASSHTLVRRDYEQYF	TGTGCCAGCAGTCATACTCTGGTCAGGCGGGACTACGAGCAGTACTTC
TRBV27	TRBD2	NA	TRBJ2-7	CASSLWASGGPVSYEQYF	TGTGCCAGCAGTTTATGGGCTAGCGGGGGGCCGGTATCCTACGAGCAGTACTTC
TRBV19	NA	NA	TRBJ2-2	CASSRPGADTGELFF	TGTGCCAGTAGCCGCCCAGGGGCGGACACCGGGGAGCTGTTTTTT